This paragraph covers one TCR beta chain sequence. V lost 4 bases, J lost 1 base, and 5 bases stayed unmatched. Germline lookup yields CDR1 LGHDT and CDR2 YNNKEL (reference sequence). This CDR3 contains 15 residues. In the authors' methods: Researchers report that nucleated cell counts were estimated from reference gene primer amplification. Repertoires were generated with immunoSEQ multiplex PCR, while TCRdb's copy carries only in-frame clones and drops some. That table is the source of V, J and clone size, and D and trimming were worked out from the DNA. The sample has 150,000 to 190,000 clones, roughly 80% seen once. This specimen comes from a study of blood T cell repertoires in COVID-19. Study background: PBMCs, B-cell-depleted T cells, or T cells were the source of the cDNA or gDNA that made up the material.

The specimen was peripheral blood. The J gene is TRBJ1-2, the V gene TRBV3-1 (or the pseudogene TRBV3-2); TRBD1 matches at 8 bases. The clonotype comes from a man in his 60s with acute or convalescent COVID-19. This CDR3 is CASSPGTGVNYGYTF. Written as DNA, the CDR3 is TGTGCCAGCAGCCCAGGGACAGGAGTTAACTATGGCTACACCTTC.